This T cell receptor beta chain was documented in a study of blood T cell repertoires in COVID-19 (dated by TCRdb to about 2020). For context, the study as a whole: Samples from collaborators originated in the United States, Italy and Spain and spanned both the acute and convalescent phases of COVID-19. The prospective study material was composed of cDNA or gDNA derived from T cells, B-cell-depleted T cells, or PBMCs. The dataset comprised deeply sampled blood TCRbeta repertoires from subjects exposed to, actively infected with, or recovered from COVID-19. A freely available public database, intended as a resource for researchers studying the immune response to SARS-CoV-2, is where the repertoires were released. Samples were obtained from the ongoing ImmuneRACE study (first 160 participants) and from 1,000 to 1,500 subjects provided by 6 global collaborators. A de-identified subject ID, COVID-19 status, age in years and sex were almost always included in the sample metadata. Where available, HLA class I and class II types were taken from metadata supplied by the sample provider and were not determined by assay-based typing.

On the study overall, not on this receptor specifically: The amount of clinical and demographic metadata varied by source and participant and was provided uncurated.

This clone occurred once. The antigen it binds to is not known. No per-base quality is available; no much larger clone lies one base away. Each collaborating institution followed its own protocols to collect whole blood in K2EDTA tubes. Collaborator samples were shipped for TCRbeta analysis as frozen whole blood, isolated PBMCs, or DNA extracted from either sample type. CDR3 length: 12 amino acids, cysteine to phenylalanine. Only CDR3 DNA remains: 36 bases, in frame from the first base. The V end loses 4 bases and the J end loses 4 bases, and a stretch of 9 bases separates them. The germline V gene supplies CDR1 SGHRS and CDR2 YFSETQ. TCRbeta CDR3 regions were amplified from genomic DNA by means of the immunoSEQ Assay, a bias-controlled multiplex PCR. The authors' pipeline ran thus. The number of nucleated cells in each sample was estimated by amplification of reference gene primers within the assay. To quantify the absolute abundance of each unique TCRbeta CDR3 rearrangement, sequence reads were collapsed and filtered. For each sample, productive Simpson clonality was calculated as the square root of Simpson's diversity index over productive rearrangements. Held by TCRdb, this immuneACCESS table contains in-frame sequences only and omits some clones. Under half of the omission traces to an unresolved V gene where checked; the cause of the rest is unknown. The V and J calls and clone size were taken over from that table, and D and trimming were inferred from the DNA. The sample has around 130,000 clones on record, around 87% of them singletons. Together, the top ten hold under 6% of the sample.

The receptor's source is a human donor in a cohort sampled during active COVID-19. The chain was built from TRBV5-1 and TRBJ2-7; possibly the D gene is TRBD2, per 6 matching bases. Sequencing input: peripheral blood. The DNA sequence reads TGCGCCAGCAGCCCCGGGGGATACGAGCAGTACTTC. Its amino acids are CASSPGGYEQYF.